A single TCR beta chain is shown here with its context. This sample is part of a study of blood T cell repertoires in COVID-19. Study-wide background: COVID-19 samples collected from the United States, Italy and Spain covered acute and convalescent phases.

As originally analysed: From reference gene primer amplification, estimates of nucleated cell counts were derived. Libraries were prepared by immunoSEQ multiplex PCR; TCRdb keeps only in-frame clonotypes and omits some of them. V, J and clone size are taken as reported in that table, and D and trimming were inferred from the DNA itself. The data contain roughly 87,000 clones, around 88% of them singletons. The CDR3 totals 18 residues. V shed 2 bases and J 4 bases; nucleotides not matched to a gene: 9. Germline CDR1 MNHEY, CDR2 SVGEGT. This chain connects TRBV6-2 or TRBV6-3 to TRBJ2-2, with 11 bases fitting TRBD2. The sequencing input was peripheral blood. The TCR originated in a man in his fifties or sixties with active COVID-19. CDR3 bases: TGTGCCAGCAGTTACCTCCTCCTAGCGGGGGGTTTCACCGGGGAGCTGTTTTTT. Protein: CASSYLLLAGGFTGELFF.